This T cell receptor beta chain was sequenced during a study of blood T cell repertoires in COVID-19 (dated by TCRdb to about 2020). For the study in its entirety: Samples from collaborators originated in the United States, Italy and Spain and spanned both the acute and convalescent phases of COVID-19. Samples were obtained from the ongoing ImmuneRACE study (first 160 participants) and from 1,254 subjects provided by 6 global collaborators. The material from the prospective study consisted of cDNA or gDNA derived from T cells, B-cell-depleted T cells, or PBMCs. Where available, HLA class I and class II types were taken from metadata supplied by the sample provider and were not determined by assay-based typing. The repertoires were made available in a free public database intended to serve as a resource for research on the immune response to SARS-CoV-2. The dataset comprised deeply sampled blood TCRbeta repertoires from subjects exposed to, actively infected with, or recovered from COVID-19. A de-identified subject ID, COVID-19 status, age in years and sex were almost always included in the sample metadata. General conclusions and limits of the study: Clinical and demographic metadata were provided uncurated, with the amount varying by source and participant.

One collaborating source in Seattle enrolled patients during active infection and followed them longitudinally through the course of disease. The collaborating institutions used their own protocols to collect whole blood in K2EDTA tubes. For TCRbeta analysis, collaborators shipped samples in one of three forms: frozen whole blood, isolated PBMCs, or DNA extracted from either of those sample types. Taken from cysteine to phenylalanine, the CDR3 has 17 residues. Of all the DNA, just the CDR3 is kept, 51 bases in frame from base 1. From a lookup of the germline V gene, CDR1 and CDR2 are SGHDN and FVKESK. At the junction V is shortened by 3 bases and J by 6 bases; bases outside the gene matches: 13. TCRbeta CDR3 regions were amplified from genomic DNA by means of the immunoSEQ Assay, a bias-controlled multiplex PCR. In the source study's methods: The number of nucleated cells in each sample was estimated by amplification of reference gene primers within the assay. Sequence reads were collapsed and filtered to measure the absolute abundance of every unique TCRbeta CDR3 rearrangement. Productive Simpson clonality was computed per sample as the square root of Simpson's diversity index over productive rearrangements. TCRdb took over this immuneACCESS table, retaining in-frame rearrangements with V and J assigned. Such tables are incomplete; in checked studies, under half of the missing clones stem from an unresolved V gene, and the remainder is unexplained. V, J and clone size were drawn from that table, and D and trimming were deduced from the DNA. This sample lists fewer than 90,000 clones; 76% were detected once. The ten most abundant clones make up more than 13% of the sample.

A note on this clone: Its antigen has not been determined. The input lacks base qualities; no much larger clone sits a single base away.

Material: peripheral blood. The chain is made from TRBV14 and TRBJ1-2; 10 bases in the junction line up with TRBD1. The TCR comes from a man between 60 and 70 years old with COVID-19, enrolled during active disease. The sequenced DNA: TGTGCCAGCAGCCAGCGTTCGGTGGACAGGGGGATTGATGGCTACACCTTC. Its product reads: CASSQRSVDRGIDGYTF.